The rows below give T cell receptor beta chains drawn from one sample of a study of cytomegalovirus exposure and HLA in healthy donors. Generated by immunoSEQ multiplex PCR, the TCRdb table keeps only in-frame clones and is missing some. The sample lists 150,000 to 160,000 clones, roughly 80% occurring once. The source material was PBMCs. The receptors originated from a woman aged 45-60 years in good health and CMV-seropositive. The CDR3 runs from the conserved cysteine through the conserved F or W. The D gene is left open where the match is weak. Clone size appears in some rows only: once, few, many, or a class for an expanded clone.

v_gene	j_gene	d_gene	abundance	CDR3nt	CDR3aa
TRBV15	TRBJ1-3	NA	NA	TGTGCCACCCGTTGGGACTTTGGAAACACCATATATTTT	CATRWDFGNTIYF
TRBV6-6	TRBJ2-2	NA	NA	TGTGCCAGCAGTTACTCGAATAGCAGATACACCGGGGAGCTGTTTTTT	CASSYSNSRYTGELFF
TRBV19	TRBJ2-7	TRBD1	NA	TGTGCCAGTAGGGACAGGGCCTACGAGCAGTACTTC	CASRDRAYEQYF
TRBV30	TRBJ2-6	TRBD1	NA	TGTGCCGGGGCCACGACGACAGGGCCCCTCAGCGGGGCCAACGTCCTGACTTTC	CAGATTTGPLSGANVLTF
TRBV5-1	TRBJ2-7	TRBD2	NA	TGCGCCAGCAGCCGGACTAGCGGAAAGTACGAGCAGTACTTC	CASSRTSGKYEQYF
TRBV6-5	TRBJ1-6	NA	once	TGTGCCAGCAGGACAGGAAATAATTCACCCCTCCACTTT	CASRTGNNSPLHF
TRBV5-4	TRBJ2-1	NA	few	TGTGCCAGCAGCAATCCAGATTACTCCTACAATGAGCAGTTCTTC	CASSNPDYSYNEQFF
TRBV27	TRBJ2-3	NA	once	TGTGCCAGCAGTTTATACTTTTCAGATACGCAGTATTTT	CASSLYFSDTQYF
TRBV7-8	TRBJ2-2	TRBD2	NA	TGCTGCGCGGGTGGGGGCGGGGGGCTCAACGGGGAGCTGTTTTTT	CCAGGGGGLNGELFF
TRBV13	TRBJ1-1	TRBD1	NA	TGTGCCAGCAGCTTAGGCCGGGACAGGCGGGCTTTCTTT	CASSLGRDRRAFF
TRBV7-2	TRBJ2-7	NA	NA	TGTGCCAGCAGCTTAGGTGGACACTCCTCCTACGAGCAGTACTTC	CASSLGGHSSYEQYF
TRBV4-1	TRBJ2-6	TRBD2	NA	TGCGCCAGCAGCTGGGGGGGGTCTGGGGCCAACGTCCTGACTTTC	CASSWGGSGANVLTF
TRBV5-1	TRBJ1-1	NA	once	TGCGCCAGCAGCGTTGCACGACCCGGGGCTGAAGCTTTCTTT	CASSVARPGAEAFF
TRBV5-1	TRBJ2-3	NA	NA	TGCGCCAGCAGCCCATGGACAGCTCGACCTAGCACAGATACGCAGTATTTT	CASSPWTARPSTDTQYF
TRBV5-4	TRBJ1-1	TRBD1	NA	TGTGCCAGCAGCATCATAGGGGGCACAGCTGGAGCTTTCTTT	CASSIIGGTAGAFF
TRBV4-3	TRBJ1-1	NA	NA	TGCGCCAGCAGCCAAGATCGGGGGAACACTGAAGCTTTCTTT	CASSQDRGNTEAFF
TRBV11-3	TRBJ1-1	TRBD1	NA	TGTGCCAGCAGCTTGCTACCAGGGACAGGGGAAATTGAGGCTTTCTTT	CASSLLPGTGEIEAFF
TRBV7-3	TRBJ2-4	TRBD2	NA	TGTGCCAGCAGCTTAGGGGGGGAAAACATTCAGTACTTC	CASSLGGENIQYF
TRBV18	TRBJ2-7	TRBD1	NA	TGTGCCAGCTCGCGGACAGGGGGACCCTACGAGCAGTACTTC	CASSRTGGPYEQYF
TRBV5-1	TRBJ1-2	NA	NA	TGCGCCAGCAGCCTAGATGGACAGCTCGGCTACACCTTC	CASSLDGQLGYTF
TRBV6-1	TRBJ1-5	NA	NA	TGTGCCAGCAGTGAATCAGGGTACGGTCAGCCCCAGCATTTT	CASSESGYGQPQHF
TRBV20-1	TRBJ2-7	TRBD1	once	TGCAGTGCTAGCTCCGGGACAGGCCAGTACTTC	CSASSGTGQYF
TRBV5-1	TRBJ2-7	TRBD2	NA	TGCGCCAGCAGCTTGGGCGGGGGGTTTTACGAGCAGTACTTC	CASSLGGGFYEQYF
TRBV19	TRBJ1-1	NA	NA	TGTGCCAGTAGTCGCGGGGGGGGCTGGACTGAAGCTTTCTTT	CASSRGGGWTEAFF
TRBV9	TRBJ2-1	TRBD2	NA	TGTGCCAGCAGCGGGGGCTATCAGGGGGTGCGGGGGGGAACAAGCTCCTACAATGAGCAGTTCTTC	CASSGGYQGVRGGTSSYNEQFF
TRBV7-2	TRBJ2-6	NA	NA	TGTGCCAGCAGCCCGGGAAACTCTGGGGCCAACGTCCTGACTTTC	CASSPGNSGANVLTF